This T cell receptor beta chain was sequenced for a study of T cells in Graves' hyperthyroidism and ophthalmopathy. This CDR3 region has 15 residues. The V and J ends lost 6 bases and 6 bases, in that order; junction bases with no gene match: 4. Germline V gene lookup returns CDR1 MNHNS and CDR2 SASEGT. In its sample, this clonotype was seen a few times. Its cognate antigen is unknown. TCR beta CDR3 region amplification was performed from RNA transcripts. The HTBI set primed first-round TCR CDR3 RT-PCR. One entry per CDR3 protein results from TCRdb running MiXCR on the multiplex PCR reads. The data hold 250,000 to 300,000 distinct CDR3 sequences, with about a sixth observed a single time. Study results and caveats: For ophthalmopathy, model prediction preceded onset by a median approximately 6 months.

This TCR came from a woman in her fifties or sixties with Graves' ophthalmopathy. Sequences were obtained from blood. The chain employs TRBV6-1 and TRBJ1-6; 11 bases align to TRBD1. DNA of the CDR3: TGTGCCAGCAGACGAGGGACAGGGGGTAATTCACCCCTCCACTTT. This sequence encodes CASRRGTGGNSPLHF.